The 26 T cell receptor beta chains given below trace back to one sample, sequenced in a study of beta chain features in type 1 diabetes. Reverse transcribing all isolated RNA meant expressed TCRB transcripts were sequenced. Using immunoSEQ multiplex PCR, the repertoire was profiled, and TCRdb retains in-frame clones only, with some absent. The sample records fewer than 550,000 clones, about an eighth being singletons. Sequencing used naive CD4+ T cells from blood. These receptors were obtained from a woman between 18 and 29 years old in good health.

The chain has TRBV9 and TRBJ1-4; D gene uncertain. This CDR3 contains 14 residues. The V end was cut by 4 bases, the J end by 4 bases, with 11 bases between. Germline CDR1 is SGDLS and CDR2 is YYNGEE. CDR3 residues: CASSTRPYNEKLFF. The CDR3 DNA is TGTGCCAGCAGCACCCGACCGTATAATGAAAAACTGTTTTTT.

There are a few counts of this clone. The V call is TRBV30, the J call TRBJ2-1; TRBD2 matches at 9 bases. The CDR3 has 14 amino acids. Trimming at V came to 4 bases and at J to 8 bases, leaving 9 bases not matched to a gene. From germline, CDR1 is GTSNPN and CDR2 SVGIG (reference sequence). The CDR3 DNA reads as TGTGCCTGGAAAACCGGGACTAGCACGCATGAGCAGTTCTTC. It codes for CAWKTGTSTHEQFF. Looking up the rest from reference TRBV30 and TRBJ2-1 gives the full variable domain: SQTIHQWPATLVQPVGSPLSLECTVEGTSNPNLYWYRQAAGRGLQLLFYSVGIGQISSEVPQNLSASRPQDRQFILSSKKLLLSDSGFYLCAWKTGTSTHEQFFGPGTRLTVL.

The J gene is TRBJ1-3, the V gene TRBV29-1, with a possible D match to TRBD1 (6 bases). The germline V and J ends were trimmed by 5 bases and 0 bases, with 11 bases remaining between them. The CDR3 totals 14 residues. The germline CDR1 and CDR2 sequences are SQVTM and ANQGSEA. This chain's CDR3 is CSVPDRSSGNTIYF. In DNA form, the CDR3 reads TGCAGCGTTCCAGACAGGAGCTCTGGAAACACCATATATTTT.

The gene calls are TRBV7-9 and TRBJ2-5, with D unresolved. The CDR3 has 11 residues. V was cut by 7 bases and J by 5 bases, with 8 bases left in between. Germline lookup yields CDR1 SEHNR and CDR2 FQNEAQ (reference sequence). In DNA, the CDR3 is TGTGCCAGCAACAAGTGGGAGACCCAGTACTTC. Its protein is CASNKWETQYF.

V and J are TRBV7-2 and TRBJ2-3; 8 nucleotides match TRBD2. The CDR3 is 14 amino acids. V trimming: 5 bases; J trimming: 1 base; junction bases outside the gene matches: 2. Per the germline V gene, CDR1 is SGHTA and CDR2 is FQGNSA. The CDR3 coding sequence is TGTGCCAGCAGCCCGGGACTAGGCACAGATACGCAGTATTTT. Amino acids: CASSPGLGTDTQYF.

V is TRBV15 and J is TRBJ1-3; D not resolved. V lost 5 bases, J lost 5 bases, and 7 bases lay in between. The CDR3 runs 12 residues. The germline V gene encodes CDR1 LNHNV and CDR2 YYDKDF (reference sequence). CDR3 sequence reads: CATSEGRNTIYF. In nucleotides, the CDR3 is TGTGCCACCAGCGAGGGTAGAAACACCATATATTTT. Full variable domain (outside the CDR3, taken from reference TRBV15 and TRBJ1-3): DAMVIQNPRYQVTQFGKPVTLSCSQTLNHNVMYWYQQKSSQAPKLLFHYYDKDFNNEADTPDNFQSRRPNTSFCFLDIRSPGLGDTAMYLCATSEGRNTIYFGEGSWLTVV.

This clone was counted a few times. The rearrangement links TRBV5-4 to TRBJ2-1, with 14 bases that match TRBD2. This CDR3 region has 16 residues. Germline CDR1 is SGHNT and CDR2 is YYREEE (reference sequence). The V and J ends lost 2 bases and 6 bases, in that order; junction bases with no gene match: 4. CDR3 region: CASSFLGTSGSNEQFF. Written as DNA, the CDR3 is TGTGCCAGCAGCTTCCTCGGGACTAGCGGGAGCAATGAGCAGTTCTTC.

This chain joins TRBV14 and TRBJ2-7; D gene ambiguous. V gave up 3 bases and J gave up 5 bases, with 8 bases separating them. This CDR3 region has 12 residues. Germline V lookup: CDR1 SGHDN, CDR2 FVKESK. The CDR3 coding sequence is TGTGCCAGCAGCCAGAGTACCCACGAGCAGTACTTC. Its translation is CASSQSTHEQYF.

This clone was seen a handful of times. V and J are TRBV21-1 and TRBJ2-3; TRBD2 reflects the table's D call only, with no check against the DNA. TRBV21-1 is a pseudogene segment. This CDR3 has 15 amino acids. The CDR3 region has the DNA TGTGCCAGCAGCGCCCGGGACTACCCAACAGATACGCAGTATTTT. Protein sequence: CASSARDYPTDTQYF.

The chain is built from TRBV27 and TRBJ1-2; tentatively, D is TRBD1 (5 bases). Per germline, CDR1 MNHEY and CDR2 SMNVEV (reference sequence). The CDR3 consists of 16 residues. Trimming pared 3 bases from V and 2 bases from J, leaving 16 bases between. The CDR3 DNA reads TGTGCCAGCAGTTTCCACCCTCCAGGGCAAAACTATGGCTACACCTTC. This codes for CASSFHPPGQNYGYTF.

This clone appeared a few times. For the CDR3, the DNA is TGTGCCAGCAGTTCCGGGACTAGCGGGAATTGGTACGTC. It is translated as CASSSGTSGNWYV. The V call is TRBV27, the J call TRBJ2-7, with 13 bases aligning to TRBD2. This CDR3 has 13 residues. CDR1 and CDR2 from the germline V gene are MNHEY and SMNVEV (reference sequence). The V segment lost 4 bases and the J segment 12 bases; nucleotides outside the gene matches: 6.

This rearrangement joins TRBV30 to TRBJ2-5, with D perhaps given as TRBD1 or TRBD2 (6 bases each). The V gene lost 1 base and the J gene lost 5 bases, with 11 bases spanning the gap. Germline V lookup: CDR1 GTSNPN, CDR2 SVGIG (reference sequence). This CDR3 has 13 residues. The CDR3 loop is CAWSGGAQETQYF. The CDR3 nucleotides read TGTGCCTGGAGTGGGGGGGCTCAGGAGACCCAGTACTTC. The variable domain in full, with the rest retrieved from reference TRBV30 and TRBJ2-5, is SQTIHQWPATLVQPVGSPLSLECTVEGTSNPNLYWYRQAAGRGLQLLFYSVGIGQISSEVPQNLSASRPQDRQFILSSKKLLLSDSGFYLCAWSGGAQETQYFGPGTRLLVL.

This clone has a handful of counts. This chain uses TRBV20-1 with TRBJ1-4, with D uncertain. Germline CDR1 DFQATT, CDR2 SNEGSKA (reference sequence). Between the trimmed V and J ends, which lost 3 bases and 5 bases, there was a span of 4 bases. The CDR3 loop spans 11 amino acids. CDR3 nucleotides: TGCAGTGCTAGGTGGAATGAAAAACTGTTTTTT. It codes for CSARWNEKLFF.

This clone was detected a few times. The CDR3 DNA sequence: TGCGCCAGCAGCTTAGGACAGGGGGCCCCGTACGAGCAGTACGTC. It encodes CASSLGQGAPYEQYV. This chain links TRBV4-1 with TRBJ2-7; TRBD1 matches at 11 bases. The CDR3 totals 15 residues. The V gene's germline CDR1 is MGHRA and CDR2 YSYEKL. J gave up 4 bases and V 5 bases, and 7 bases lay outside the gene matches.

With regard to this clone: Other DNA sequences from this sample encode an identical CDR3 as well. The chain carries TRBV7-2 and TRBJ2-2; TRBD2 aligns across 10 bases. Per germline, CDR1 SGHTA and CDR2 FQGNSA. This CDR3 has 15 residues. V lost 1 base and J lost 6; bases outside the gene matches: 2. In DNA form, the CDR3 reads TGTGCCAGCAGCTTAGAGCTAGCGGGAGCCGGGGAGCTGTTTTTT. It is translated as CASSLELAGAGELFF.

V usage is TRBV20-1 and J usage is TRBJ2-5, with D possibly TRBD2 on 5 matching bases. CDR1 is DFQATT and CDR2 is SNEGSKA in the germline V gene (reference sequence). The CDR3 loop spans 11 amino acids. Trimming pared 5 bases from V and 7 bases from J, leaving 11 bases between. CDR3 sequence reads: CSAGREGTQYF. In DNA, the CDR3 is TGCAGTGCTGGTCGTGAGGGGACCCAGTACTTC.

The genes are TRBV7-6 and TRBJ2-3; 13 bases are a match to TRBD2. CDR1 is SGHVS and CDR2 is FNYEAQ in the germline V gene. J gave up 4 bases and V 0 bases, and 10 bases lay outside the gene matches. CDR3 length: 19 residues. DNA of the CDR3: TGTGCCAGCAGCTTAGCGCGTAGGACTAGCGGGAGCCTGGCAGATACGCAGTATTTT. It specifies CASSLARRTSGSLADTQYF.

This chain connects TRBV7-8 to TRBJ2-1; the D gene is possibly TRBD2 (5 bases). The CDR3 runs 15 residues. Between the trimmed V and J ends, which lost 3 bases and 7 bases, there was a span of 16 bases. CDR1 and CDR2 (germline): SGHVS, FQNEAQ. The CDR3 nucleotides read TGTGCCAGCAGCTTCCGCCCGGAGAGGGCAAATGAGCAGTTCTTC. This encodes CASSFRPERANEQFF.

This clone was counted only a few times. V usage is TRBV5-1 and J usage is TRBJ2-2; 7 bases align to TRBD1. There are 17 residues in the CDR3. The germline CDR1 and CDR2 sequences are SGHRS and YFSETQ. V gave up 3 bases and J gave up 4 bases; unmatched junction bases: 12. CDR3 amino acids: CASSSGQDGSGTGELFF. DNA for the CDR3: TGCGCCAGCAGCTCCGGACAGGATGGAAGTGGCACCGGGGAGCTGTTTTTT.

This clone was detected a few times. V usage is TRBV9 and J usage is TRBJ2-5; D is ambiguous. The ends were cut back, 5 bases at V and 4 bases at J, with 15 bases in the middle. The length of the CDR3 is 14 residues. From germline, CDR1 is SGDLS and CDR2 YYNGEE. CDR3: CASSRNLRGETQYF. The CDR3 DNA reads TGTGCCAGCAGTAGGAATTTGAGAGGAGAGACCCAGTACTTC.

The chain joins TRBV18 to TRBJ2-5, with no clear D. Trimming left V 0 bases short and J 5 bases short, with 4 bases between. CDR3 size: 12 residues. Germline-derived CDR1 and CDR2 are KGHSH and LQKENI. CDR3 coding DNA: TGTGCCAGCTCACCACCGACGGAGACCCAGTACTTC. Translating gives CASSPPTETQYF.

This clone has a handful of counts. The chain couples TRBV29-1 to TRBJ1-4; weak D call: TRBD1 (5 bases). V lost 5 bases to trimming and J lost 4 bases, with 14 bases between them. Per germline, CDR1 SQVTM and CDR2 ANQGSEA. This CDR3 is 14 amino acids long. The CDR3, as DNA: TGCAGCGTTCAAGCGGGGACGGGTAATGAAAAACTGTTTTTT. Its translation: CSVQAGTGNEKLFF.

This clone showed up just a few times. The chain combines TRBV15 with TRBJ2-1, with 10 bases identical to TRBD2. Germline assignment: CDR1 LNHNV and CDR2 YYDKDF (reference sequence). The length of the CDR3 is 16 residues. The V gene end was trimmed by 0 bases and the J gene end by 6 bases; junction bases not matched to a gene: 5. The CDR3 coding sequence is TGTGCCACCAGCAGAGATTACGAGCGGGGGGGCAATGAGCAGTTCTTC. Protein: CATSRDYERGGNEQFF.

This chain links TRBV27 with TRBJ1-4; D is ambiguous. Germline loops: CDR1 MNHEY, CDR2 SMNVEV (reference sequence). The CDR3 is made up of 13 amino acids. V shed 5 bases and J shed 5 bases, with 9 bases lying between them. The CDR3 sequence is CASSGRTNEKLFF. CDR3 sequence (DNA): TGTGCCAGCAGTGGACGGACGAATGAAAAACTGTTTTTT.

The CDR3 DNA is TGTGCCACCAGCAGAGACTATCCCGGGGAGCTGTTTTTT. It encodes CATSRDYPGELFF. V gene TRBV15 combines with J gene TRBJ2-2; D gene uncertain. There are 13 residues in the CDR3. V was shortened by 0 bases and J by 6 bases, with 5 bases between the two germline ends. Germline V CDR1 and CDR2: LNHNV, YYDKDF (reference sequence).

The genes are TRBV27 and TRBJ2-3; maybe TRBD2 (6 bases). With 7 bases removed from V and 0 bases from J, the gap between germline ends came to 20 bases. The germline CDR1 and CDR2 sequences are MNHEY and SMNVEV (reference sequence). The CDR3 is 17 residues long. The CDR3 DNA sequence: TGTGCCAGCACCCCTCTCCCCTGGAGCGGGAGCACAGATACGCAGTATTTT. It yields the protein CASTPLPWSGSTDTQYF.